Sequencing of this T cell receptor beta chain was carried out in a study of blood T cell repertoires in COVID-19. Study as a whole: Some COVID-19 samples were acute and others convalescent; all came from the United States, Italy and Spain.

The germline CDR1 and CDR2 sequences are SGHVS and FNYEAQ. The CDR3 is 19 residues long. V shed 2 bases and J 1 base; nucleotides not matched to a gene: 8. Per the authors' pipeline: Counts of nucleated cells, estimated from reference gene primer amplification, were obtained. Generated by immunoSEQ multiplex PCR, the TCRdb table keeps only in-frame clones and is missing some. V, J and clone size are taken as reported in that table, and D and trimming were inferred from the DNA itself. There are some 150,000 clones in the sample; about nine tenths occur only once, and under 4.5% lies in the top ten. The clonotype comes from a man in his fifties who had recovered from COVID-19. The genes are TRBV7-6 and TRBJ2-2; 12 bases line up with TRBD1. Sequences were obtained from PBMCs or T cells enriched from blood (not recorded which). This CDR3 reads CASSLRGTGGARNTGELFF. In nucleotides, the CDR3 is TGTGCCAGCAGCTTACGGGGGACAGGGGGCGCTCGGAACACCGGGGAGCTGTTTTTT.